The rows below give T cell receptor beta chains drawn from one sample of a study of cytomegalovirus exposure and HLA in healthy donors. TCRdb's table, derived via immunoSEQ multiplex PCR, lists solely in-frame clones and lacks some. Of 120,000 to 150,000 clones in the sample, roughly two thirds are singletons; the top ten hold approximately 1.7%. Sequenced input: PBMCs. Receptors originate from a male donor in good health and CMV-seronegative. Both conserved end residues are part of each CDR3. Fields, in order: D gene, CDR3 length, V gene, J gene, clone size, CDR3 DNA, CDR3 protein. D genes are given only for firm matches. Not every row has a clone size; where given, it reads once, few, many or a size class.

>NA|13|TRBV5-8|TRBJ1-5|NA
TGTGCCAGCAGCTTGGACTCGGAGCAGCCCCAGCATTTT
CASSLDSEQPQHF
>NA|19|TRBV4-1|TRBJ1-5|few
TGCGCCAGCAGCCAAGACAGAGGGGACACCCTCTATAGCAATCAGCCCCAGCATTTT
CASSQDRGDTLYSNQPQHF
>NA|13|TRBV7-6|TRBJ2-5|NA
TGTGCCAGCAGCCCACTAACGGTGGAGACCCAGTACTTC
CASSPLTVETQYF
>TRBD1|12|TRBV7-3|TRBJ2-5|NA
TGTGCCAGCAGCCCGACAGGGGAGACCCAGTACTTC
CASSPTGETQYF
>NA|12|TRBV30|TRBJ2-7|NA
TGTGCCTGGACATCCGGGACCTACGAGCAGTACTTC
CAWTSGTYEQYF
>TRBD1|14|TRBV29-1|TRBJ2-3|NA
TGCAGCGTTGGAGGGGGCAGTCCCACAGATACGCAGTATTTT
CSVGGGSPTDTQYF
>TRBD1|14|TRBV5-1|TRBJ1-2|NA
TGCGCCAGCAGCACAGGACAGGGGGCCAGTGGCTACACCTTC
CASSTGQGASGYTF
>TRBD1|13|TRBV5-6|TRBJ2-7|once
TGTGCCAGCAGCATGACAGGGGGCTACGAGCAGTACTTC
CASSMTGGYEQYF
>NA|13|TRBV7-7|TRBJ2-7|few
TGTGCCAGCAGCTTAGAATCCCTAAGCGAGCAGTACTTC
CASSLESLSEQYF
>NA|12|TRBV9|TRBJ2-2|NA
TGTGCCACCCCAGGGAACACCGGGGAGCTGTTTTTT
CATPGNTGELFF
>TRBD2|16|TRBV4-2|TRBJ2-1|many
TGTGCCAGCAGCCAAGATCCTAGCGGGGCTTACAATGAGCAGTTCTTC
CASSQDPSGAYNEQFF
>NA|15|TRBV23-1|TRBJ2-1|NA
TGCGCCAGCAGTCCCCCGGGATACAGTGTCAATGAGCAGTTCTTC
CASSPPGYSVNEQFF
>NA|15|TRBV28|TRBJ1-5|NA
TGTGCCAGCAGTCAGGGGTTGTTGGGCAATCAGCCCCAGCATTTT
CASSQGLLGNQPQHF
>NA|11|TRBV2|TRBJ2-7|NA
TGTGCCAGCAGTCCTATTCACGAGCAGTACTTC
CASSPIHEQYF
>NA|13|TRBV14|TRBJ2-5|once
TGTGCCAGCAGCCAAGTTTTCCGAGAGACCCAGTACTTC
CASSQVFRETQYF
>NA|14|TRBV5-1|TRBJ1-2|NA
TGCGCCAGCAGCTTGGACAGGGCTAACTATGGCTACACCTTC
CASSLDRANYGYTF
>TRBD1|14|TRBV18|TRBJ1-1|NA
TGTGCCAGCTCACGAACCGGGACAGACACTGAAGCTTTCTTT
CASSRTGTDTEAFF
>TRBD2|14|TRBV10-2|TRBJ2-3|few
TGCGCCAGTTTACCGGGACTAGCAGCAGATACGCAGTATTTT
CASLPGLAADTQYF
>NA|15|TRBV4-1|TRBJ2-7|NA
TGCGCCAGCAGCCCCCCAGGCGGGGTGGACTACGAGCAGTACTTC
CASSPPGGVDYEQYF
>NA|14|TRBV15|TRBJ1-5|NA
TGTGCCACCAGCAGAGATCTTTTGTCGGGGTCCCAGCATTTT
CATSRDLLSGSQHF
>NA|16|TRBV18|TRBJ2-2|NA
TGTGCCAGCTCACCGACGACGACAAGGAACACCGGGGAGCTGTTTTTT
CASSPTTTRNTGELFF
>TRBD1|13|TRBV7-3|TRBJ1-1|NA
TGTGCCAGCAGGGAGGGGGCGAACACTGAAGCTTTCTTT
CASREGANTEAFF
>NA|12|TRBV5-6|TRBJ1-1|medium-sized
TGTGCCAGCAGCTTGCGGGGAACTGAAGCTTTCTTT
CASSLRGTEAFF
>TRBD1|13|TRBV6-6|TRBJ1-2|NA
TGTGCCAGCACCAATCACAGGGGGCGCGGCTACACCTTC
CASTNHRGRGYTF
>NA|15|TRBV25-1|TRBJ1-1|NA
TGTGCCAGCAGTGAAGTGGAGCCACGAAACACTGAAGCTTTCTTT
CASSEVEPRNTEAFF
>NA|13|TRBV7-3|TRBJ2-3|NA
TGTGCCAGCAGCTCCTCGGACAGCCACGCGCAGTATTTT
CASSSSDSHAQYF
>NA|12|TRBV5-4|TRBJ2-7|NA
TGTGCCAGCAGTCTCACCTATAACGAGCAGTACTTC
CASSLTYNEQYF
>TRBD2|12|TRBV29-1|TRBJ2-1|NA
TGCAGCGGACTAGCGGGGGTTAATGAGCAGTTCTTC
CSGLAGVNEQFF
>NA|16|TRBV21-1|TRBJ1-2|NA
TGTGCCAGCAGATATTCGCCGCAGGGGGAAGACTATGGCTACACCTTC
CASRYSPQGEDYGYTF
>NA|14|TRBV6-5|TRBJ1-3|NA
TGTGCCAGCAGTTACGGACAAAATGGAAACACCATATATTTT
CASSYGQNGNTIYF
>NA|15|TRBV5-1|TRBJ2-5|NA
TGCGCCAGCAGCTTTGACACCTCGGGAGAAGAGACCCAGTACTTC
CASSFDTSGEETQYF
>TRBD2|15|TRBV6-6|TRBJ2-3|NA
TGTGCCGGTTGGACTAGCGGATCTAGCACAGATACGCAGTATTTT
CAGWTSGSSTDTQYF
>NA|16|TRBV28|TRBJ1-6|NA
TGTGCCAGCAGTTTGGCAGGGCTGCCCAATAATTCACCCCTCCACTTT
CASSLAGLPNNSPLHF
>NA|16|TRBV9|TRBJ2-6|NA
TGTGCCAGCAGCGAACTCAGGGTGTCTGGGGCCAACGTCCTGACTTTC
CASSELRVSGANVLTF
>TRBD2|16|TRBV5-1|TRBJ2-3|NA
TGCGCCAGCAGCGCAACTAGCGGGACCTCTCTGGGGTCGCAGTATTTT
CASSATSGTSLGSQYF
>NA|11|TRBV20-1|TRBJ1-5|NA
TGCAGTGTCGGGGGAAATCAGCCCCAGCATTTT
CSVGGNQPQHF
>NA|14|TRBV2|TRBJ2-1|few
TGTGCCAGCAAATTGTCTAGCATCCCCAATGAGCAGTTCTTC
CASKLSSIPNEQFF
>NA|12|TRBV2|TRBJ1-2|NA
TGTGCCAGCAGTACAAATAACTATGGCTACACCTTC
CASSTNNYGYTF